Shown below are 9 T cell receptor beta chains from a single sample sequenced in a study of T-cell reconstitution after alpha-beta-depleted transplantation in children. Construction of the TCRbeta library involved unique molecular identifiers. TCRdb passed the PCR reads through MiXCR, listing each CDR3 protein once. The top ten clones hold roughly 3.3% of a sample with roughly 500,000 distinct CDR3 sequences, about 18% of them seen once. This sample comprised PBMCs from the stem cell graft donor, obtained from the stem cell graft. The receptors were sampled from a human donor who donated a stem cell graft to a child with acute lymphoblastic leukemia.

The rearrangement links TRBV9 to TRBJ2-1; 9 bases are shared with TRBD2. From germline, CDR1 is SGDLS and CDR2 YYNGEE. This CDR3 comprises 16 residues. Losses at the gene ends were 2 bases for V and 1 base for J; bases not matched to a gene: 4. CDR3 DNA sequence: TGTGCCAGCAGCGTGTTCCTAGCGGGATCCTACAATGAGCAGTTCTTC. Translating gives CASSVFLAGSYNEQFF.

This clonotype has more than one count but fewer than ten. The chain is built from TRBV5-6 and TRBJ2-5, with a possible D match to TRBD2 (5 bases). The V end lost 5 bases, the J end lost 1 base, and 15 bases lay between the germline ends. Germline CDR1 reads SGHDT; CDR2 reads YYEEEE. The CDR3 contains 15 residues. The CDR3 sequence is CASRKGLDFQETQYF. CDR3 DNA: TGTGCCAGCAGAAAAGGACTCGACTTCCAAGAGACCCAGTACTTC.

The sample holds a few counts of this clonotype. This chain uses TRBV6-5 with TRBJ2-7; no reliable D call. The CDR3 sequence is 14 residues long. Germline V gene sequence: CDR1 MNHEY, CDR2 SVGAGI. Trimming pared 2 bases from V and 5 bases from J, leaving 13 bases between. CDR3 nucleotides: TGTGCCAGCAGTTACGCTCTATTGTTAGACGAGCAGTACTTC. Its protein is CASSYALLLDEQYF.

This clonotype was counted only a few times. The chain has TRBV9 and TRBJ2-1; 7 bases map to TRBD2. Losses at the gene ends were 4 bases for V and 0 bases for J; bases not matched to a gene: 4. This CDR3 spans 15 amino acids. In germline, CDR1 is SGDLS, CDR2 YYNGEE. CDR3 DNA: TGTGCCAGCAGCACGACTAGCAACTCCTACAATGAGCAGTTCTTC. Amino acids: CASSTTSNSYNEQFF.

J is TRBJ1-1 and V is TRBV20-1; D is possibly TRBD1 (6 bases). Looked up from germline, CDR1 is DFQATT and CDR2 is SNEGSKA (reference sequence). The CDR3 extends over 16 amino acids. Trimming took 6 bases from V and 1 from J, leaving 21 bases between them. In DNA form, the CDR3 reads TGCAGTGCCTTGTCGTTCAGGGGAATAGGGAACACTGAAGCTTTCTTT. This sequence encodes CSALSFRGIGNTEAFF.

This clonotype was observed a handful of times. CDR3: CASSLWGKAGYEQFF. In DNA, the CDR3 is TGCGCCAGCAGCCTCTGGGGCAAGGCTGGGTATGAGCAGTTCTTC. This chain uses TRBV4-1 with TRBJ2-1, with D maybe TRBD1 (5 bases). CDR3 length equals 15 residues. The V end lost 4 bases, the J end lost 8 bases, and 18 bases lay between the germline ends. Germline lookup yields CDR1 MGHRA and CDR2 YSYEKL.

The chain recombines TRBV27 with TRBJ1-1; D may be TRBD1 (5 bases). The CDR3 spans 16 residues. Trimming left V 2 bases short and J 1 base short, with 14 bases between. Germline CDR1 is MNHEY and CDR2 is SMNVEV (reference sequence). The CDR3 DNA reads as TGTGCCAGCAGTTTAACCCAGGGTGACCAGAACACTGAAGCTTTCTTT. This translates into CASSLTQGDQNTEAFF.

On this clonotype: The junction does not match germline at one end; this may be a read error. V and J are TRBV10-3 and TRBJ2-2; 8 nucleotides line up with TRBD2. Germline assignment: CDR1 ENHRY and CDR2 SYGVKD. This CDR3 region has 17 residues. The CDR3 sequence is CAISGELAGLNTGEPFF. As DNA, the CDR3 is TGTGCCATCAGTGGCGAGCTAGCGGGCCTAAACACCGGGGAGCCGTTTTTT.

This clonotype was observed a few times. This rearrangement joins TRBV27 to TRBJ2-7; no clear D. The germline V and J ends were trimmed by 3 bases and 6 bases, with 9 bases remaining between them. CDR1 MNHEY and CDR2 SMNVEV come from the germline V gene (reference sequence). The CDR3 spans 12 residues. The CDR3 reads CASSLGPREQYF. DNA of the CDR3: TGTGCCAGCAGTTTGGGCCCGCGCGAGCAGTACTTC.